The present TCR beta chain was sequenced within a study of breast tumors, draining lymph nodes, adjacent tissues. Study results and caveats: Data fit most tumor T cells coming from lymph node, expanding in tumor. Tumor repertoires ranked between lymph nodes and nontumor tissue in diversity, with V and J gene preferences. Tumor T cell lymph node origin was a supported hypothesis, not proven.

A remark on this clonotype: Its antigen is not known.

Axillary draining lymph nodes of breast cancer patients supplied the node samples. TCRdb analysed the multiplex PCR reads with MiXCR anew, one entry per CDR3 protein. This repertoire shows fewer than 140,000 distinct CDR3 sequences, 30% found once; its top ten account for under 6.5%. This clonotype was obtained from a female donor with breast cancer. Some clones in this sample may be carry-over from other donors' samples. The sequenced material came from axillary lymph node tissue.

The CDR3 region has the DNA TGTGCCAGCAGAAACAGGGACGCCTACGAGCAGTACTTC. Translating it yields CASRNRDAYEQYF. V and J are TRBV10-3 and TRBJ2-7, with a weak D call TRBD1 (6 bases). Germline V CDR1 and CDR2: ENHRY, SYGVKD. V was trimmed by 10 bases and J by 2 bases, leaving 15 bases between them. The CDR3 sequence is 13 residues long.